The 32 T cell receptor beta chains reported below all come from one sample, sequenced in a study of blood T cell repertoires in COVID-19. Here immunoSEQ multiplex PCR was the method, and the copy in TCRdb shows in-frame clones only, minus some. The sample contains about 440,000 clones, 90% of which appear only once. Material: PBMCs or T cells enriched from blood (not recorded which). Receptors were obtained from a man younger than 35 who had recovered from COVID-19.

V gene TRBV29-1 combines with J gene TRBJ1-2; perhaps TRBD1 as D (5 bases). The CDR3 length is 13 residues. The V gene's germline CDR1 is SQVTM and CDR2 ANQGSEA. V shed 4 bases and J shed 8 bases, with 17 bases lying between them. As DNA, the CDR3 is TGCAGCGTTGTCGGCAGGGAAATGCGGGGCTACACCTTC. This gives the protein CSVVGREMRGYTF.

The gene calls are TRBV5-4 and TRBJ2-7; 9 bases are a match to TRBD2. Losses at the gene ends were 0 bases for V and 0 bases for J; bases not matched to a gene: 1. This CDR3 region has 15 residues. Germline V CDR1 and CDR2: SGHNT, YYREEE (reference sequence). The DNA for the CDR3 is TGTGCCAGCAGCTTGGTAGCGGGAGCCTCCTACGAGCAGTACTTC. Translation gives CASSLVAGASYEQYF.

This chain connects TRBV5-1 to TRBJ2-7; unclear D gene. CDR1 and CDR2 from the germline V gene are SGHRS and YFSETQ. V dropped 4 bases and J dropped 2 bases, with 22 bases sitting between them. The CDR3 covers 17 residues. In DNA, the CDR3 is TGCGCCAGCAGCATGGGTTCTCAGGCTTTGCTTACCTACGAGCAGTACTTC. This sequence encodes CASSMGSQALLTYEQYF.

This clone was picked up a small number of times. J is TRBJ1-1 and V is TRBV7-3; a weak D match, TRBD1 (6 bases). The CDR3 has 14 residues. V was trimmed by 6 bases and J by 4 bases, leaving 15 bases between them. Per the germline V gene, CDR1 is SGHTA and CDR2 is FQGTGA. CDR3: CASSLGGPGTEAFF. The DNA of the CDR3 is TGTGCCAGCAGTTTGGGGGGGCCTGGCACTGAAGCTTTCTTT. Complete variable domain (other parts from reference TRBV7-3 and TRBJ1-1): GAGVSQTPSNKVTEKGKYVELRCDPISGHTALYWYRQSLGQGPEFLIYFQGTGAADDSGLPNDRFFAVRPEGSVSTLKIQRTERGDSAVYLCASSLGGPGTEAFFGQGTRLTVV.

Only a few counts were recorded for this clone. The chain couples TRBV7-9 to TRBJ2-7, with D perhaps matching TRBD2 (5 bases). The CDR3 has 14 residues. The V gene lost 8 bases and the J gene lost 2 bases, with 16 bases spanning the gap. Germline V CDR1 and CDR2: SEHNR, FQNEAQ (reference sequence). The CDR3 coding sequence is TGTGCCAGCGGGTCAGCGGAGCCTCCCTACGAGCAGTACTTC. This translates into CASGSAEPPYEQYF.

The rearrangement joins TRBV18 to TRBJ1-2; no definite D call. The CDR3 consists of 12 residues. Trimming took 6 bases from V and 1 from J, leaving 6 bases between them. Germline CDR1 KGHSH, CDR2 LQKENI. CDR3 DNA: TGTGCCAGCTCTCCCATTAACTATGGCTACACCTTC. Amino acid sequence: CASSPINYGYTF. The full variable domain, in which reference TRBV18 and TRBJ1-2 provide the parts outside the CDR3, is NAGVMQNPRHLVRRRGQEARLRCSPMKGHSHVYWYRQLPEEGLKFMVYLQKENIIDESGMPKERFSAEFPKEGPSILRIQQVVRGDSAAYFCASSPINYGYTFGSGTRLTVV.

The chain couples TRBV27 to TRBJ1-6; 9 nucleotides line up with TRBD1. CDR3 size: 16 residues. With 6 bases clipped from V and 3 bases from J, the junction kept 6 bases outside the gene matches. Looked up from germline, CDR1 is MNHEY and CDR2 is SMNVEV (reference sequence). CDR3 residues: CASSRDRAYYNSPLHF. CDR3 sequence (DNA): TGTGCCAGCAGCAGGGACAGGGCCTACTATAATTCACCCCTCCACTTT.

This chain joins TRBV6-5 and TRBJ2-7; D gene ambiguous. CDR1 and CDR2 from the germline V gene are MNHEY and SVGAGI. This CDR3 spans 12 amino acids. Trimming removed 11 bases from V and 7 bases from J, with 18 bases in between. The CDR3 sequence: CACSRSAWEQYF. The CDR3 DNA is TGTGCCTGTTCCAGGTCTGCGTGGGAGCAGTACTTC.

This rearrangement joins TRBV7-3 to TRBJ1-6, with a possible D match to TRBD1 (5 bases). This CDR3 has 16 residues. V shed 2 bases and J shed 7 bases, with 15 bases lying between them. CDR1 and CDR2 (germline): SGHTA, FQGTGA. Here the CDR3 DNA reads TGTGCCAGCAGCTTATTCGCTGGACATACCAATTCACCCCTCCACTTT. As protein: CASSLFAGHTNSPLHF.

The chain uses TRBV4-1 and TRBJ1-2; a weak D match, TRBD1 (6 bases). V dropped 0 bases and J dropped 8 bases, with 13 bases sitting between them. Germline-derived CDR1 and CDR2 are MGHRA and YSYEKL. There are 14 residues in the CDR3. The CDR3 nucleotides are TGCGCCAGCAGCCAAGAATCACAGGGATCAGGCTACACCTTC. It codes for CASSQESQGSGYTF.

V is TRBV9 and J is TRBJ2-2; perhaps TRBD1 as D (6 bases). V was trimmed by 3 bases and J by 5 bases, leaving 11 bases between them. The CDR3 is made up of 14 amino acids. Germline lookup yields CDR1 SGDLS and CDR2 YYNGEE. The CDR3 nucleotides read TGTGCCAGCAGCGCGGACAGATGGACCGGGGAGCTGTTTTTT. Its translation: CASSADRWTGELFF.

The rearrangement links TRBV7-9 to TRBJ2-2; 9 positions agree with TRBD1. Germline V lookup: CDR1 SEHNR, CDR2 FQNEAQ (reference sequence). V was pared by 5 bases and J by 5 bases, with 12 bases of the junction left unmatched. This CDR3 contains 17 residues. CDR3 nucleotide sequence: TGTGCCAGCAGCCCGCAGAGAGGACAGGGGTGGACCGGGGAGCTGTTTTTT. Its translation: CASSPQRGQGWTGELFF.

The chain employs TRBV7-9 and TRBJ2-2, with a possible D match to TRBD2 (5 bases). Germline values: CDR1 SEHNR, CDR2 FQNEAQ (reference sequence). V lost 4 bases, J lost 6 bases, and 9 bases lay in between. The length of the CDR3 is 13 residues. The CDR3 here is CASSSRGSGELFF. The CDR3, as DNA: TGTGCCAGCAGCTCCCGGGGATCCGGGGAGCTGTTTTTT.

This clone turned up a few times. The genes are TRBV11-2 and TRBJ1-2; 7 bases line up with TRBD1. From germline, CDR1 is SGHAT and CDR2 FQNNGV. The V and J ends lost 4 bases and 5 bases, in that order; junction bases with no gene match: 10. The CDR3 totals 15 residues. The CDR3 DNA reads TGTGCCAGCAGCTCGGGACAGTTTAAACTATATGGCTACACCTTC. It specifies CASSSGQFKLYGYTF.

The V gene is TRBV10-3, the J gene TRBJ2-7, with 12 bases aligning to TRBD1. J lost 5 bases, V lost 1 base, and 6 bases had no gene match. Germline loops: CDR1 ENHRY, CDR2 SYGVKD. There are 16 residues in the CDR3. The DNA for the CDR3 is TGTGCCATCAGTGAGTATCCGGGGACAGGGGGCGACGAGCAGTACTTC. Translation: CAISEYPGTGGDEQYF.

The gene calls are TRBV27 and TRBJ2-2; 12 bases are shared with TRBD2. V shed 4 bases, J shed 7 bases, and the junction held 16 bases outside the gene matches. Germline CDR1 MNHEY, CDR2 SMNVEV (reference sequence). This CDR3 spans 19 amino acids. CDR3 nucleotides: TGTGCCAGCAGTTCCTCCTACTTTCCTAGCGGGAGGGCCCTCGGGGAGCTGTTTTTT. The encoded protein is CASSSSYFPSGRALGELFF.

The rearrangement joins TRBV27 to TRBJ2-5; 7 bases map to TRBD1. The CDR3 is 14 amino acids. After removal of 5 bases from V and 5 bases from J, the junction contained 8 bases not matched to a gene. The germline V gene encodes CDR1 MNHEY and CDR2 SMNVEV (reference sequence). The CDR3 DNA reads as TGTGCCAGCAGTATGAATAGGGGGCTGGAGACCCAGTACTTC. The encoded protein is CASSMNRGLETQYF.

CDR3 sequence (DNA): TGTGCCAGCAGCCTCCCGGGGCGGGGGACCACAGATACGCAGTATTTT. It codes for CASSLPGRGTTDTQYF. The V call is TRBV11-2, the J call TRBJ2-3, with TRBD2 identical over 7 bases. Germline loops: CDR1 SGHAT, CDR2 FQNNGV. The CDR3 sequence is 16 residues long. J gave up 2 bases and V 5 bases, and 10 bases lay outside the gene matches.

The J gene is TRBJ1-2, the V gene TRBV12-3 or TRBV12-4; weak D call: TRBD1 (5 bases). Trimming took 6 bases from V and 4 from J, leaving 12 bases between them. The CDR3 runs 13 residues. CDR3 sequence: CASSTTASYGYTF. The CDR3 coding sequence is TGTGCCAGCAGCACGACAGCCTCCTATGGCTACACCTTC.

This sequence joins TRBV29-1 and TRBJ2-7; weak D call: TRBD2 (5 bases). Germline CDR1 and CDR2: SQVTM and ANQGSEA. The CDR3 spans 12 residues. Between the trimmed V and J ends, which lost 4 bases and 0 bases, there was a span of 7 bases. This chain's CDR3 is CSVGESSYEQYF. The CDR3 DNA sequence: TGCAGCGTTGGGGAGAGCTCCTACGAGCAGTACTTC.

The genes are TRBV3-1 (or the pseudogene TRBV3-2) and TRBJ1-2; tentatively, D is TRBD1 (6 bases). Trimming removed 4 bases from V and 7 bases from J, with 13 bases in between. The CDR3 is 13 amino acids. Per the germline V gene, CDR1 is LGHDT and CDR2 is YNNKEL (reference sequence). The CDR3 DNA is TGTGCCAGCAGCCCGCAGGGGAGCAGTGGCTACACCTTC. Its translation: CASSPQGSSGYTF.

The chain has TRBV6-5 and TRBJ1-1; unclear D gene. CDR3 length: 14 residues. Germline V lookup: CDR1 MNHEY, CDR2 SVGAGI. Trimming pared 3 bases from V and 1 base from J, leaving 9 bases between. CDR3 in amino acids: CASSYGHTNTEAFF. CDR3 bases: TGTGCCAGCAGTTATGGGCACACGAACACTGAAGCTTTCTTT.

This sequence joins TRBV6-5 and TRBJ1-2; D is possibly TRBD1 (6 bases). This CDR3 has 15 amino acids. V lost 0 bases to trimming and J lost 3 bases, with 11 bases between them. Germline values: CDR1 MNHEY, CDR2 SVGAGI. In DNA form, the CDR3 reads TGTGCCAGCAGTTACTCGGGGACACTGGACTATGGCTACACCTTC. Translating it yields CASSYSGTLDYGYTF.

V usage is TRBV4-1 and J usage is TRBJ1-1; weak D call: TRBD1 (6 bases). The germline gives CDR1 MGHRA, CDR2 YSYEKL. CDR3 length: 17 residues. V gave up 3 bases and J gave up 3 bases, with 20 bases separating them. CDR3 residues: CASSQSFPQGLYTEAFF. CDR3 sequence (DNA): TGCGCCAGCAGCCAGAGCTTCCCACAGGGTTTATACACTGAAGCTTTCTTT.

The V and J genes are TRBV11-2 and TRBJ1-1; tentatively, D is TRBD1 (5 bases). The CDR3 totals 15 residues. Germline V gene lookup returns CDR1 SGHAT and CDR2 FQNNGV. Trimming took 3 bases from V and 1 from J, leaving 12 bases between them. CDR3 sequence: CASSFYRTPNTEAFF. CDR3 nucleotides: TGTGCCAGCAGCTTCTACAGGACGCCGAACACTGAAGCTTTCTTT. Combining the CDR3 with reference TRBV11-2 and TRBJ1-1 gives the whole variable domain EAGVAQSPRYKIIEKRQSVAFWCNPISGHATLYWYQQILGQGPKLLIQFQNNGVVDDSQLPKDRFSAERLKGVDSTLKIQPAKLEDSAVYLCASSFYRTPNTEAFFGQGTRLTVV.

The V call is TRBV9, the J call TRBJ1-6; 7 nucleotides line up with TRBD1. Germline values: CDR1 SGDLS, CDR2 YYNGEE. The CDR3 spans 15 residues. The junction had 9 bases not matched to a gene; V was cut back by 4 bases and J by 8 bases. CDR3: CASSPRQGPDSPLHF. CDR3 coding DNA: TGTGCCAGCAGCCCCCGACAGGGTCCGGATTCACCCCTCCACTTT. The entire variable domain, with the rest obtained from reference TRBV9 and TRBJ1-6, is as follows: DSGVTQTPKHLITATGQRVTLRCSPRSGDLSVYWYQQSLDQGLQFLIQYYNGEERAKGNILERFSAQQFPDLHSELNLSSLELGDSALYFCASSPRQGPDSPLHFGNGTRLTVT.

The chain links TRBV5-5 to TRBJ2-7; 7 bases align to TRBD2. CDR1 SGHKS and CDR2 YYEKEE come from the germline V gene (reference sequence). With 1 base clipped from V and 3 bases from J, the junction kept 7 bases outside the gene matches. This CDR3 has 15 amino acids. CDR3 DNA sequence: TGTGCCAGCAGCTTGCTGGGAGGGCAGAGCTACGAGCAGTACTTC. The encoded protein is CASSLLGGQSYEQYF.

The chain carries TRBV11-2 and TRBJ2-2, with 10 bases matching TRBD1. This CDR3 region has 15 residues. Germline assignment: CDR1 SGHAT and CDR2 FQNNGV. After removal of 5 bases from V and 5 bases from J, the junction contained 5 bases not matched to a gene. The CDR3 here is CASSLTGGKTGELFF. CDR3 in DNA: TGTGCCAGCAGCCTGACAGGGGGCAAAACCGGGGAGCTGTTTTTT.

The chain employs TRBV5-1 and TRBJ1-1; possibly TRBD1 for D (5 bases). Trimming took 4 bases from V and 5 from J, leaving 12 bases between them. Germline CDR1 and CDR2: SGHRS and YFSETQ. The CDR3 has 13 amino acids. CDR3 loop: CASSVGEGTEAFF. Written as DNA, the CDR3 is TGCGCCAGCAGCGTGGGGGAGGGGACTGAAGCTTTCTTT.

The V gene is TRBV19, the J gene TRBJ1-2; D unclear. This CDR3 region has 13 residues. Trimming shortened V by 0 bases and J by 4 bases, and 6 bases separated the two germline ends. Germline V gene sequence: CDR1 LNHDA, CDR2 SQIVND (reference sequence). The CDR3 DNA reads as TGTGCCAGTAGTATAGATCACGGCTATGGCTACACCTTC. Encoded protein: CASSIDHGYGYTF.

The chain recombines TRBV5-1 with TRBJ2-3, with 7 bases identical to TRBD2. V trimming: 4 bases; J trimming: 11 bases; junction bases outside the gene matches: 13. The CDR3 runs to 14 residues. The germline V gene encodes CDR1 SGHRS and CDR2 YFSETQ. The CDR3 DNA follows: TGCGCCAGCAGCCCCCCGGGTGACACGGGGGGGCAGTATTTT. Translated: CASSPPGDTGGQYF. The variable domain in full, completed from reference TRBV5-1 and TRBJ2-3, reads KAGVTQTPRYLIKTRGQQVTLSCSPISGHRSVSWYQQTPGQGLQFLFEYFSETQRNKGNFPGRFSGRQFSNSRSEMNVSTLELGDSALYLCASSPPGDTGGQYFGPGTRLTVL.

The chain joins TRBV3-1 (or the pseudogene TRBV3-2) to TRBJ2-5, with D perhaps matching TRBD1 (5 bases). V dropped 4 bases and J dropped 5 bases, with 14 bases sitting between them. The CDR3 is made up of 14 amino acids. Germline V gives CDR1 LGHDT, CDR2 YNNKEL (reference sequence). This chain's CDR3 is CASSLVAGRETQYF. The CDR3 nucleotides read TGTGCCAGCAGCCTCGTGGCAGGGCGGGAGACCCAGTACTTC.